These 21 T cell receptor beta chains were all obtained from the same sample, sequenced in a study of regulatory T cells in long-lasting Graves disease. With iRepertoire HTBI primers and Arm-PCR of CDR3 regions, TCR beta libraries were built. TCRdb processed the multiplex PCR reads anew with MiXCR; each CDR3 protein has one entry. The repertoire holds 500,000 to 800,000 distinct CDR3 sequences, with about 30% as singletons. As for time point: persistent/refractory GD, antithyroid drugs over 5 years with positive TRAb. From RNA extracted from PBMCs, the TCR library was made. Source: peripheral blood mononuclear cells (PBMCs), taken when the disease was refractory, from a patient treated with antithyroid drugs. The origin of the receptors is a female donor with Graves disease.

This clonotype was seen ten or more times. The rearrangement links TRBV12-3 or TRBV12-4 to TRBJ1-2; TRBD1 aligns across 8 bases. The CDR3 sequence is 15 residues long. Germline trimming cut 2 bases from V and 4 bases from J; bases unmatched to any gene: 6. The CDR3 here is CASSLRSGQVYGYTF. CDR3 coding DNA: TGTGCCAGCAGTTTACGATCGGGACAGGTCTATGGCTACACCTTC.

In this sample, this clonotype turned up many times. The chain joins TRBV28 to TRBJ1-4, with 8 bases identical to TRBD1. The germline V gene has CDR1 MDHEN and CDR2 SYDVKM. Trimming took 5 bases from V and 0 from J; bases not matched to a gene: 5. The CDR3 has 16 amino acids. The CDR3 loop is CASSTGQGATNEKLFF. The CDR3 coding sequence is TGTGCCAGCAGTACCGGACAGGGTGCAACTAATGAAAAACTGTTTTTT.

V gene TRBV7-8 combines with J gene TRBJ1-1; 8 bases agree with TRBD1. The V and J ends lost 4 bases and 5 bases, in that order; junction bases with no gene match: 9. There are 15 residues in the CDR3. CDR1 SGHVS and CDR2 FQNEAQ come from the germline V gene. CDR3 coding DNA: TGTGCCAGCAGCTCCCGGACAGGGCATGTGACTGAAGCTTTCTTT. As protein: CASSSRTGHVTEAFF.

The chain uses TRBV9 and TRBJ2-5; 11 bases map to TRBD2. V dropped 0 bases and J dropped 8; count of bases not matched to a gene: 12. This CDR3 is built from 17 residues. Germline CDR1 and CDR2: SGDLS and YYNGEE. The CDR3 region has the DNA TGTGCCAGCAGCGTAGAAACTAGCGGGGGCCCCCTAGGAACCCAGTACTTC. Encoded protein: CASSVETSGGPLGTQYF. The full variable domain, with the rest looked up from reference TRBV9 and TRBJ2-5, is DSGVTQTPKHLITATGQRVTLRCSPRSGDLSVYWYQQSLDQGLQFLIQYYNGEERAKGNILERFSAQQFPDLHSELNLSSLELGDSALYFCASSVETSGGPLGTQYFGPGTRLLVL.

Ten or more counts support this clonotype. The chain carries TRBV20-1 and TRBJ2-5; D is perhaps TRBD2 (6 bases). The V end was cut by 7 bases, the J end by 5 bases, with 14 bases between. The CDR3 is 12 amino acids. The germline gives CDR1 DFQATT, CDR2 SNEGSKA (reference sequence). The CDR3 DNA sequence: TGCAGTGGGAGGGGAGTTGGGGAGACCCAGTACTTC. Amino acids: CSGRGVGETQYF.

This clonotype has at least ten counts. The gene calls are TRBV29-1 and TRBJ1-1; D remains ambiguous. Germline assignment: CDR1 SQVTM and CDR2 ANQGSEA. This CDR3 spans 13 amino acids. V lost 4 bases and J 0 bases, leaving 9 bases between the germline ends. CDR3: CSVVRPMNTEAFF. CDR3 DNA sequence: TGCAGCGTTGTGCGACCTATGAACACTGAAGCTTTCTTT. Full variable domain (missing parts from reference TRBV29-1 and TRBJ1-1): SAVISQKPSRDICQRGTSLTIQCQVDSQVTMMFWYRQQPGQSLTLIATANQGSEATYESGFVIDKFPISRPNLTFSTLTVSNMSPEDSSIYLCSVVRPMNTEAFFGQGTRLTVV.

The chain employs TRBV27 and TRBJ1-1, with a tentative D call TRBD1 (6 bases). This CDR3 comprises 14 residues. Per germline, CDR1 MNHEY and CDR2 SMNVEV (reference sequence). V was clipped by 2 bases and J by 6 bases, with 13 bases between them. CDR3 DNA: TGTGCCAGCAGTTTACGAAGGGGGGCAGCTGAAGCTTTCTTT. Its translation is CASSLRRGAAEAFF.

This clonotype was found many times. The chain joins TRBV27 to TRBJ1-1; D is unclear. The CDR3 length is 13 residues. The V end was cut by 5 bases, the J end by 7 bases, with 14 bases between. The germline gives CDR1 MNHEY, CDR2 SMNVEV (reference sequence). The DNA of the CDR3 is TGTGCCAGCAGTGAACAAGGGAAAGATGAAGCTTTCTTT. The encoded protein is CASSEQGKDEAFF.

This chain connects TRBV5-4 to TRBJ1-1, with TRBD1 matching over 8 bases. V shed 4 bases and J 5 bases; nucleotides not matched to a gene: 10. Germline CDR1 reads SGHNT; CDR2 reads YYREEE (reference sequence). The length of the CDR3 is 15 residues. CDR3 protein: CASSPQGVTATEAFF. CDR3 bases: TGTGCCAGCAGCCCACAGGGGGTGACGGCGACTGAAGCTTTCTTT.

The V gene is TRBV7-2, the J gene TRBJ1-5; TRBD1 matches at 7 bases. With 2 bases clipped from V and 6 bases from J, the junction kept 7 bases outside the gene matches. The germline gives CDR1 SGHTA, CDR2 FQGNSA. CDR3 length: 15 residues. CDR3 protein: CASSLQGDRSQPQHF. The CDR3 bases are TGTGCCAGCAGCTTACAGGGGGACCGCAGTCAGCCCCAGCATTTT.

The chain employs TRBV5-1 and TRBJ1-2; D is unclear. The CDR3 length is 15 residues. Germline CDR1 and CDR2: SGHRS and YFSETQ. Trimming shortened V by 1 base and J by 2 bases, and 12 bases separated the two germline ends. The CDR3 spells CASSLTSGMNYGYTF. CDR3 coding DNA: TGCGCCAGCAGCTTGACGTCTGGGATGAACTATGGCTACACCTTC.

The CDR3 DNA reads TGTGCCAGTAGTATAGCGGACAGGGTCAACGCTGAAGCTTTCTTT. Its protein is CASSIADRVNAEAFF. The chain uses TRBV19 and TRBJ1-1; 8 bases fit TRBD1. J lost 6 bases, V lost 1 base, and 7 bases had no gene match. The CDR3 is 15 residues long. CDR1 is LNHDA, CDR2 SQIVND, per germline (reference sequence).

The genes are TRBV6-2 or TRBV6-3 and TRBJ2-7; 9 bases align to TRBD2. The CDR3 has 14 amino acids. Looked up from germline, CDR1 is MNHEY and CDR2 is SVGEGT. Losses at the gene ends were 7 bases for V and 3 bases for J; bases not matched to a gene: 7. The CDR3 protein is CASNQRGAIYEQYF. CDR3 nucleotides: TGTGCCAGCAACCAGCGGGGGGCGATCTACGAGCAGTACTTC.

There are many counts of this clonotype. V gene TRBV27 combines with J gene TRBJ1-1, with 7 positions matching TRBD1. V lost 3 bases and J lost 4; bases outside the gene matches: 5. CDR1 is MNHEY and CDR2 is SMNVEV in the germline V gene (reference sequence). The CDR3 consists of 14 residues. The CDR3 DNA follows: TGTGCCAGCAGTTTGAAGGGGGCTAGCACTGAAGCTTTCTTT. Translated: CASSLKGASTEAFF.

This clonotype was seen a handful of times. The chain combines TRBV11-2 with TRBJ2-7, with D perhaps matching TRBD2 (5 bases). Germline V CDR1 and CDR2: SGHAT, FQNNGV. The germline V and J ends were trimmed by 2 bases and 2 bases, with 10 bases remaining between them. The CDR3 is made up of 14 amino acids. This chain's CDR3 is CASSLNVGAYEQYF. The DNA for the CDR3 is TGTGCCAGCAGCTTAAATGTCGGGGCCTACGAGCAGTACTTC. Filled out from reference TRBV11-2 and TRBJ2-7, the complete variable domain reads EAGVAQSPRYKIIEKRQSVAFWCNPISGHATLYWYQQILGQGPKLLIQFQNNGVVDDSQLPKDRFSAERLKGVDSTLKIQPAKLEDSAVYLCASSLNVGAYEQYFGPGTRLTVT.

The chain has TRBV6-5 and TRBJ2-7; D may be TRBD1 (5 bases). V was shortened by 0 bases and J by 0 bases, with 12 bases between the two germline ends. Germline V gives CDR1 MNHEY, CDR2 SVGAGI. The CDR3 totals 16 residues. As DNA, the CDR3 is TGTGCCAGCAGTTACTCGATAGCAGGGAACTCCTACGAGCAGTACTTC. The encoded protein is CASSYSIAGNSYEQYF.

This clonotype was counted at least ten times. The rearrangement links TRBV28 to TRBJ1-1; unclear D gene. The CDR3 loop spans 11 amino acids. The V end was cut by 8 bases, the J end by 1 base, with 5 bases between. Germline V CDR1 and CDR2: MDHEN, SYDVKM. This chain's CDR3 is CASLTNTEAFF. As DNA, the CDR3 is TGTGCCAGCTTAACGAACACTGAAGCTTTCTTT.

This clonotype was observed at least ten times. This chain joins TRBV12-3 or TRBV12-4 and TRBJ1-6; 9 bases are a match to TRBD1. V shed 2 bases, J shed 10 bases, and the junction held 3 bases outside the gene matches. This CDR3 region has 14 residues. This CDR3 is CASSLWDRDSPLHF. The CDR3 nucleotides are TGTGCCAGCAGTTTATGGGACAGGGACTCACCCCTCCACTTT.

The chain employs TRBV27 and TRBJ2-5; D perhaps matches TRBD2 (6 bases). V lost 2 bases to trimming and J lost 1 base, with 17 bases between them. Germline V CDR1 and CDR2: MNHEY, SMNVEV (reference sequence). The CDR3 has 17 amino acids. CDR3 amino acids: CASSLIGSWGVQETQYF. CDR3 sequence (DNA): TGTGCCAGCAGTTTAATCGGCTCTTGGGGGGTCCAAGAGACCCAGTACTTC.

The gene calls are TRBV18 and TRBJ1-2, with D unresolved. The CDR3 runs to 15 residues. V was trimmed by 0 bases and J by 3 bases, leaving 11 bases between them. Germline assignment: CDR1 KGHSH and CDR2 LQKENI. CDR3 bases: TGTGCCAGCTCACCACCCCCTCCCCGAGACTATGGCTACACCTTC. Protein sequence: CASSPPPPRDYGYTF.

The chain recombines TRBV6-1 with TRBJ1-6, with 10 bases lining up with TRBD1. The ends lost 4 bases at V and 0 bases at J; junction bases unmatched: 12. CDR3 size: 20 residues. Looked up from germline, CDR1 is MNHNS and CDR2 is SASEGT. CDR3 sequence (DNA): TGTGCCAGCAGTGCCTTCGTTAGGGGACAGGGGAGCTCCTATAATTCACCCCTCCACTTT. This sequence encodes CASSAFVRGQGSSYNSPLHF.